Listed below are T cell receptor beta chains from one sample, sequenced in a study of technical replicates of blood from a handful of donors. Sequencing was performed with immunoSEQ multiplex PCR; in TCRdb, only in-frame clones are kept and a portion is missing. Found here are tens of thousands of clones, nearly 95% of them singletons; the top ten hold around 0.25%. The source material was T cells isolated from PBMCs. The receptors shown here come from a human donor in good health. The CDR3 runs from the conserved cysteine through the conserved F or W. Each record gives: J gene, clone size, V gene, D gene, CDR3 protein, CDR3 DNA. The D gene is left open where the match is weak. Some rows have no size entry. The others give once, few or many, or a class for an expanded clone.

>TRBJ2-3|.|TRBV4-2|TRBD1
CASSQDRTGFTDTQYF
TGTGCCAGCAGCCAGGACCGGACAGGGTTCACAGATACGCAGTATTTT
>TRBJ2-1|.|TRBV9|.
CASSVVGGPSYNEQFF
TGTGCCAGCAGCGTAGTGGGCGGGCCTTCCTACAATGAGCAGTTCTTC
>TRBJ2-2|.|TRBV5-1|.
CASSLGAIGELFF
TGCGCCAGCAGCTTGGGAGCCATCGGGGAGCTGTTTTTT
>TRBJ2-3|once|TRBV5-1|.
CASSFERTDTQYF
TGCGCCAGCAGCTTCGAGCGCACAGATACGCAGTATTTT
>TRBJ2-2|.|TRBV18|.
CASSPRTGDTGELFF
TGTGCCAGCTCACCTCGTACAGGCGACACCGGGGAGCTGTTTTTT
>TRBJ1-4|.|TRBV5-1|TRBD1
CASSLGQGMEKLFF
TGCGCCAGCAGCTTGGGACAGGGTATGGAAAAACTGTTTTTT
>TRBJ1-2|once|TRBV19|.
CASSKPQGRSYGYTF
TGTGCCAGTAGTAAACCACAGGGTCGAAGCTATGGCTACACCTTC
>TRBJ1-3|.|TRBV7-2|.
CASSPAGRDSGNTIYF
TGTGCCAGCAGCCCCGCCGGACGGGACTCTGGAAACACCATATATTTT
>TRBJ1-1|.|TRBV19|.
CASSYGGRGNTEAFF
TGTGCCAGTAGTTACGGGGGGCGGGGGAACACTGAAGCTTTCTTT
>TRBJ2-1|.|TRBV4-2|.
CASSQALFTSIADNEQFF
TGTGCCAGCAGCCAAGCTCTCTTTACTAGTATCGCGGACAATGAGCAGTTCTTC
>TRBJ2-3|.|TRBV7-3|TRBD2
CASSSTGGGGTTDTQYF
TGTGCCAGCAGCTCTACGGGCGGCGGGGGGACAACAGATACGCAGTATTTT
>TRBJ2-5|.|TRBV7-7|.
CASSHQLGRETQYF
TGTGCCAGCAGCCATCAGTTGGGGCGAGAGACCCAGTACTTC
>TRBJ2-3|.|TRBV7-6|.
CASSLSPGMGTDTQYF
TGTGCCAGCAGCTTATCGCCAGGGATGGGCACAGATACGCAGTATTTT
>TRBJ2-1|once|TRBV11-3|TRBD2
CASSLSSGSYSNEQFF
TGTGCCAGCAGCTTATCTAGCGGGAGCTATAGCAATGAGCAGTTCTTC
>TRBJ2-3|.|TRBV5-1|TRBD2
CASSFSGGYGTDTQYF
TGCGCCAGCAGCTTCAGCGGGGGTTATGGCACAGATACGCAGTATTTT
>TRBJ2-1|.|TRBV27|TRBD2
CASKGSGGGNNEQFF
TGTGCCAGCAAAGGATCCGGCGGGGGGAACAATGAGCAGTTCTTC
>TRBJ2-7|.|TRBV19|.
CASSIDLGLPFGEQYF
TGTGCCAGTAGTATAGATCTCGGACTTCCTTTTGGAGAGCAGTACTTC
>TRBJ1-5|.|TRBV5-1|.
CASSLVGGGANQPQHF
TGCGCCAGCAGCTTGGTGGGGGGGGGCGCCAATCAGCCCCAGCATTTT
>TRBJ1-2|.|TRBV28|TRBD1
CASSSGGDYGYTF
TGTGCCAGCAGTTCAGGGGGCGACTATGGCTACACCTTC
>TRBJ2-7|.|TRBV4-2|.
CASSHNRYSYEQYF
TGTGCCAGCAGCCACAACAGGTACTCCTACGAGCAGTACTTC
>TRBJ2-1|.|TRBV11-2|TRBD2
CASSLRTSGYNEQFF
TGTGCCAGCAGCCTTAGGACTAGCGGTTACAATGAGCAGTTCTTC
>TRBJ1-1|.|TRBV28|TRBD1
CASRLVGTGGAFF
TGTGCCAGCAGACTAGTGGGGACAGGGGGAGCTTTCTTT
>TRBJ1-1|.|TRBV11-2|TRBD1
CASSSNSGQFYTEAFF
TGTGCCAGCAGCTCAAACTCGGGACAGTTTTACACTGAAGCTTTCTTT
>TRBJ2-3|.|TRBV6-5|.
CASTRGDTQYF
TGTGCCAGCACCCGAGGTGATACGCAGTATTTT
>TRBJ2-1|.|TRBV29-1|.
CSSRGEGLYYNEQFF
TGCAGCTCGAGGGGAGAGGGACTTTACTACAATGAGCAGTTCTTC
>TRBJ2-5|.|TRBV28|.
CASRAGETQYF
TGTGCCAGCAGGGCCGGGGAGACCCAGTACTTC
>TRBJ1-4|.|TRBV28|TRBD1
CASSLWDRDDEKLFF
TGTGCCAGCAGTTTATGGGACAGGGACGATGAAAAACTGTTTTTT
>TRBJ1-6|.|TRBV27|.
CASSSPGTRGYNSPLHF
TGTGCCAGCAGTTCGCCCGGGACACGGGGCTATAATTCACCCCTCCACTTT
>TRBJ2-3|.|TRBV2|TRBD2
CASLGRGLTDTQYF
TGTGCCAGCCTCGGGAGGGGGTTGACAGATACGCAGTATTTT
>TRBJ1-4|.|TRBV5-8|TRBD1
CASSFAGTGNEKLFF
TGTGCCAGCAGCTTCGCCGGGACAGGGAATGAAAAACTGTTTTTT
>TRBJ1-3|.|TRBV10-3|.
CAISESLLSGNTIYF
TGTGCCATCAGTGAGTCCCTCCTTTCTGGAAACACCATATATTTT
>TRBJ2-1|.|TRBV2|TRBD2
CASSSGSGYKTYNEQFF
TGTGCCAGCAGTTCCGGTAGCGGGTACAAAACCTACAATGAGCAGTTCTTC
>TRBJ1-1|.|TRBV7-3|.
CASNFKVVTASNTEAFF
TGTGCCAGCAACTTTAAGGTTGTCACAGCCTCTAACACTGAAGCTTTCTTT
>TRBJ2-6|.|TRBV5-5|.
CASSLVYGSGANVLTF
TGTGCCAGCAGCTTGGTCTACGGCTCTGGGGCCAACGTCCTGACTTTC
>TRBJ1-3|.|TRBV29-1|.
CSVESGFSGNTIYF
TGCAGCGTGGAAAGTGGCTTCTCTGGAAACACCATATATTTT
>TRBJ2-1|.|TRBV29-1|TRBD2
CSVEGGREGLQEQFF
TGCAGCGTTGAAGGGGGGCGGGAGGGTCTACAAGAGCAGTTCTTC
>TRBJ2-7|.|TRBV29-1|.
CSVAGQLSSYEQYF
TGCAGCGTTGCTGGGCAGTTGAGTTCCTACGAGCAGTACTTC
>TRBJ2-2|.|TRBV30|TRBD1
CAWELTGSTGELFF
TGTGCCTGGGAATTGACAGGGTCCACCGGGGAGCTGTTTTTT
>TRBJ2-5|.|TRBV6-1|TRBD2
CASSSGGEETQYF
TGTGCCAGCAGTTCGGGGGGGGAAGAGACCCAGTACTTC
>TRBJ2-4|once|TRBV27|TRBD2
CASSLNGGENIQYF
TGTGCCAGCAGTTTAAATGGGGGGGAAAACATTCAGTACTTC
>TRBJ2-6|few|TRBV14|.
CASSLQGPGANVLTF
TGTGCCAGCAGCCTACAGGGACCCGGGGCCAACGTCCTGACTTTC
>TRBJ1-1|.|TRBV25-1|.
CASSERGRVSEAFF
TGTGCCAGCAGTGAAAGAGGGCGTGTCAGTGAAGCTTTCTTT
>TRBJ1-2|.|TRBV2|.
CASTGEGSGKTYTF
TGTGCCAGCACGGGGGAAGGGTCCGGGAAAACTTACACCTTC
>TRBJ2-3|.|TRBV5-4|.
CASSLPLADTQYF
TGTGCCAGCAGCTTGCCACTAGCAGATACGCAGTATTTT
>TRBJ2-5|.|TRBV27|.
CASSLDAGSQETQYF
TGTGCCAGCAGTTTAGATGCAGGCTCCCAAGAGACCCAGTACTTC